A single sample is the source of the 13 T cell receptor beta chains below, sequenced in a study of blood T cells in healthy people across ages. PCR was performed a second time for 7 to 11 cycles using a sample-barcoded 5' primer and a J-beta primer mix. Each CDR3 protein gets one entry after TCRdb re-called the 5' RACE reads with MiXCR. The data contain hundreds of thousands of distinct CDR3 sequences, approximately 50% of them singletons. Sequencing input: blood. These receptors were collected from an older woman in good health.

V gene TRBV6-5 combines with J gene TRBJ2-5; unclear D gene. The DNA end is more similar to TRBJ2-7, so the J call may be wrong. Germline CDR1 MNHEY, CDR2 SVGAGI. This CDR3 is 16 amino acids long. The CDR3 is CASSNDVRHIGREQYF. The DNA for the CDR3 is TGTGCCAGCAGCAACGATGTACGTCACATAGGTCGCGAGCAGTACTTC.

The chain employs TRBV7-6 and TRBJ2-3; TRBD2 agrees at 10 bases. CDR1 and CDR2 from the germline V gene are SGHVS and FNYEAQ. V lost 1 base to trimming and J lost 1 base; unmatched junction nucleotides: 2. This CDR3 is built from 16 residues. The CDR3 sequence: CASSLVAGGRTDTQYF. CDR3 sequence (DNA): TGTGCCAGCAGCTTAGTAGCGGGAGGCCGCACAGATACGCAGTATTTT.

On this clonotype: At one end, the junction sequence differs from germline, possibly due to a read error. CDR3 nucleotide sequence: TGTGCCAGCAGCTCGGGGGGCTCTGCCTCTGGCTCCTGCGAGCAGTACTTC. As protein: CASSSGGSASGSCEQYF. V and J are TRBV7-6 and TRBJ2-4; a possible D gene is TRBD2 (7 bases). The last part of the DNA fits TRBJ2-7 better; the J call may be wrong. CDR1 and CDR2 (germline): SGHVS, FNYEAQ. This CDR3 region has 17 residues.

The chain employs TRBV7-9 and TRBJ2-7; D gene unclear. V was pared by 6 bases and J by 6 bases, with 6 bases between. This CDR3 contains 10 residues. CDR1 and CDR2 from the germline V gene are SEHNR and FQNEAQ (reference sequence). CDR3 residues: CASRVPEQYF. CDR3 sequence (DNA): TGTGCCAGCAGGGTCCCCGAGCAGTACTTC.

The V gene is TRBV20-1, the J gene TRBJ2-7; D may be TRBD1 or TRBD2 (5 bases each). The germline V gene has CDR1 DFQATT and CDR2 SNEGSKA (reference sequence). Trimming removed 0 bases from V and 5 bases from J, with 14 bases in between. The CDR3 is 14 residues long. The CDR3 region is CSARDPGTTNEQYF. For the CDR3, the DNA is TGCAGTGCTAGAGATCCCGGGACCACCAACGAGCAGTACTTC.

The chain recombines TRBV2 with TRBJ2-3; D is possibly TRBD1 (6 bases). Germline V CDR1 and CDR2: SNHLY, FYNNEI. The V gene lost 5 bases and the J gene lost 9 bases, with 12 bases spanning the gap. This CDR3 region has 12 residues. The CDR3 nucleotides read TGTGCCAGCAGTTTGGAACAGGGCACGCAGTATTTT. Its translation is CASSLEQGTQYF.

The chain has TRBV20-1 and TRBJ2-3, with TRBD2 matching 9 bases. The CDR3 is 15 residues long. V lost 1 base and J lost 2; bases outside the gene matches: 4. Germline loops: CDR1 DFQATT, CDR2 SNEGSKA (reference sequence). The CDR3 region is CSARVASGTTDTQYF. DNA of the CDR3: TGCAGTGCTAGAGTGGCTAGCGGGACCACAGATACGCAGTATTTT.

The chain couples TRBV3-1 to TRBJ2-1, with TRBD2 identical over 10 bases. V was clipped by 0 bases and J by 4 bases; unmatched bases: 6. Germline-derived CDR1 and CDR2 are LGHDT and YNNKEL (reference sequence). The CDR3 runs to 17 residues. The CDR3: CASSQDQGTSDYNEQFF. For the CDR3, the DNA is TGTGCCAGCAGCCAAGATCAGGGGACTAGCGATTACAATGAGCAGTTCTTC.

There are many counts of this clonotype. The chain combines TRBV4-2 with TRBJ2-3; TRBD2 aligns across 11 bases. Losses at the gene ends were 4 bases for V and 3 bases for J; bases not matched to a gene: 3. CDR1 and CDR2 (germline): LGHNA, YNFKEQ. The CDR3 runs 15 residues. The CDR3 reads CASSRGLAETDTQYF. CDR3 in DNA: TGTGCCAGCAGCCGGGGACTAGCGGAAACAGATACGCAGTATTTT.

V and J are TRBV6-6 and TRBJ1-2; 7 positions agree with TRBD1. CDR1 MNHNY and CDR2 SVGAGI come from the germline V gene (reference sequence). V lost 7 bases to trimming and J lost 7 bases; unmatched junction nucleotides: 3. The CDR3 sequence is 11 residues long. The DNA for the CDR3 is TGTGCCAGCACCACAGGGGTTGGCTACACCTTC. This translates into CASTTGVGYTF.

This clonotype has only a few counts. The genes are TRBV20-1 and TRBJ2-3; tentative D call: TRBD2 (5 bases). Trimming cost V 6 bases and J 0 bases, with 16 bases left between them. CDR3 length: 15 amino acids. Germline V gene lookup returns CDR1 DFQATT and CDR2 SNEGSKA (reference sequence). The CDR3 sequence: CSAPVLALSTDTQYF. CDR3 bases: TGCAGTGCCCCGGTGCTAGCCCTTAGCACAGATACGCAGTATTTT.

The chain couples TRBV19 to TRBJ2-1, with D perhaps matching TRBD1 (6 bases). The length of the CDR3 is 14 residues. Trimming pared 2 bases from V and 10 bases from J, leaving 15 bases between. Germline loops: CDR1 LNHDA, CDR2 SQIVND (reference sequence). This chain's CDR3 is CASSINYRVEEQFF. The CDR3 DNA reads TGTGCCAGTAGTATAAACTACAGGGTTGAGGAGCAGTTCTTC.

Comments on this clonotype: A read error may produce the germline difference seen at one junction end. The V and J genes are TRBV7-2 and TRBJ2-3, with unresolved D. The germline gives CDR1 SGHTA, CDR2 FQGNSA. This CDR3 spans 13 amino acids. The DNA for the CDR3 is TGTGCCGGCAGCTTGCTATCAGGAGATACGCAGTATTTT. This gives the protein CAGSLLSGDTQYF. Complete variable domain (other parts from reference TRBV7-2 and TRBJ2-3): GAGVSQSPSNKVTEKGKDVELRCDPISGHTALYWYRQSLGQGLEFLIYFQGNSAPDKSGLPSDRFSAERTGGSVSTLTIQRTQQEDSAVYLCAGSLLSGDTQYFGPGTRLTVL.